This is a list of T cell receptor beta chains from one sample in a study of spatial heterogeneity in lung cancer. Each CDR3 protein is one row after TCRdb ran MiXCR on the 5' RACE reads. The sample carries tens of thousands of distinct CDR3 sequences, over 6.5% recorded once. Sequencing was performed on PBMCs, taken at follow-up. The receptors come from a male donor with early-stage non-small cell lung cancer. Both conserved end residues are part of each CDR3. The order of the fields is CDR3 length, J gene, D gene, clone size, V gene, CDR3 DNA, CDR3 protein. The D gene is left open where the match is weak. Rows give clone size only sometimes, using once, few, many, or a class for an expanded clone.

length: 15
J: TRBJ2-7
D: -
size: many
V: TRBV6-6
DNA: TGTGCCAGCAGCCCCAGACAGGGAGGGTCCTACGAGCAGTACTTC
CDR3: CASSPRQGGSYEQYF

length: 14
J: TRBJ1-3
D: -
size: many
V: TRBV7-8
DNA: TGTGCCAGCAGCCGCCGGTCCCCGGGAAACACCATATATTTT
CDR3: CASSRRSPGNTIYF

length: 14
J: TRBJ1-2
D: -
size: many
V: TRBV29-1
DNA: TGCAGCGTTGAAGTGGTTTGGGAAAACTATGGCTACACCTTC
CDR3: CSVEVVWENYGYTF

length: 13
J: TRBJ1-5
D: -
size: many
V: TRBV29-1
DNA: TGCAGCTTCTCCCATGGGGGTGGACAGCCCCAGCATTTT
CDR3: CSFSHGGGQPQHF

length: 13
J: TRBJ2-1
D: -
size: few
V: TRBV30
DNA: TGTGCCTGGAGTGCCCCAAGTCCGGGCGAGCAGTTCTTC
CDR3: CAWSAPSPGEQFF

length: 14
J: TRBJ2-5
D: -
size: many
V: TRBV5-1
DNA: TGCGCCAGCAGCTTGATGGCAGTTCAAGAGACCCAGTACTTC
CDR3: CASSLMAVQETQYF

length: 16
J: TRBJ1-1
D: TRBD1
size: many
V: TRBV6-1
DNA: TGTGCCAGCAGGGTCGGGACAGGGCGGGCAAACACTGAAGCTTTCTTT
CDR3: CASRVGTGRANTEAFF

length: 15
J: TRBJ1-1
D: TRBD1
size: many
V: TRBV7-6
DNA: TGTGCCAGCAGCCGACCGGGACAGATGAACACTGAAGCTTTCTTT
CDR3: CASSRPGQMNTEAFF

length: 15
J: TRBJ1-5
D: -
size: many
V: TRBV6-1
DNA: TGTGCCAGCACGGGGACCGCCCGGGGCAATCAGCCCCAGCATTTT
CDR3: CASTGTARGNQPQHF

length: 18
J: TRBJ2-5
D: TRBD1
size: few
V: TRBV24-1
DNA: TGTGCCACCAGTGATTTCCAAGGGGGACAGGGGGATCGAGAGACCCAGTACTTC
CDR3: CATSDFQGGQGDRETQYF

length: 15
J: TRBJ2-7
D: TRBD1
size: many
V: TRBV19
DNA: TGTGCCAGTAGCTATCAGACAGGGGTTGCCTACGAGCAGTACTTC
CDR3: CASSYQTGVAYEQYF

length: 15
J: TRBJ2-1
D: TRBD1
size: many
V: TRBV7-9
DNA: TGTGCCAGCAGCTTAAGGACAGGGTCCTACAATGAGCAGTTCTTC
CDR3: CASSLRTGSYNEQFF

length: 12
J: TRBJ2-1
D: -
size: many
V: TRBV7-6
DNA: TGTGCCAGCAGCTTAGAGGACAATGAGCAGTTCTTC
CDR3: CASSLEDNEQFF

length: 12
J: TRBJ2-1
D: TRBD1
size: many
V: TRBV29-1
DNA: TGCAGCGTTGAAAGGGACAGCAATGAGCAGTTCTTC
CDR3: CSVERDSNEQFF

length: 17
J: TRBJ2-1
D: -
size: many
V: TRBV7-6
DNA: TGTGCCAGCAGCTTAGCTCGGGGTGGGGTTTCCTACAATGAGCAGTTCTTC
CDR3: CASSLARGGVSYNEQFF

length: 13
J: TRBJ2-7
D: -
size: -
V: TRBV25-1
DNA: TGTGCCAGCAGTTGGGGATTTGCGAACGAGCAGTACTTC
CDR3: CASSWGFANEQYF

length: 13
J: TRBJ2-1
D: -
size: many
V: TRBV10-3
DNA: TGTGCCATCAGGGAGACAGGCTACAATGAGCAGTTCTTC
CDR3: CAIRETGYNEQFF

length: 15
J: TRBJ2-1
D: TRBD1
size: many
V: TRBV7-9
DNA: TGTGCCAGCAGCTCCGGACAGGGGCCCGACAATGAGCAGTTCTTC
CDR3: CASSSGQGPDNEQFF

length: 15
J: TRBJ2-5
D: TRBD1
size: many
V: TRBV11-1
DNA: TGTGCCAGCAGCCCCCCAGGGGGCGAATCAGAGACCCAGTACTTC
CDR3: CASSPPGGESETQYF

length: 15
J: TRBJ2-5
D: TRBD2
size: many
V: TRBV7-2
DNA: TGTGCCAGCAGCTGGACTAGCGGGGGAAAAGAGACCCAGTACTTC
CDR3: CASSWTSGGKETQYF

length: 16
J: TRBJ2-1
D: TRBD1
size: many
V: TRBV7-8
DNA: TGTGCCAGCAGCTTAGAAGGGGGCCCACCCCTCAATGAGCAGTTCTTC
CDR3: CASSLEGGPPLNEQFF

length: 16
J: TRBJ2-1
D: -
size: many
V: TRBV19
DNA: TGTGCCAGTAGTAATCTATTCTCACAGTCGGGCAATGAGCAGTTCTTC
CDR3: CASSNLFSQSGNEQFF

length: 15
J: TRBJ1-4
D: -
size: few
V: TRBV10-3
DNA: TGTGCCACATGCAGGAGGAGGGCCCAAGGCGAAAAACTGTTTTTT
CDR3: CATCRRRAQGEKLFF

length: 12
J: TRBJ1-1
D: TRBD1
size: many
V: TRBV29-1
DNA: TGCAGCGTTGAAGAAGGGACAGCTGAAGCTTTCTTT
CDR3: CSVEEGTAEAFF

length: 12
J: TRBJ2-5
D: -
size: many
V: TRBV5-1
DNA: TGCGCCAGCAGCCCGACGGAAGAGACCCAGTACTTC
CDR3: CASSPTEETQYF